The text below deals with one T cell receptor (beta chain). The antigen is undetermined. This record belongs to a study of PD-1 blockade in classical Hodgkin lymphoma. In the study overall: It was nivolumab at 3 mg/kg, given intravenously every 2 weeks, that patients received. Findings of the study overall: The authors have not defined what causes the repertoire differences, possibly disease activity or prior therapy.

V lost 4 bases and J lost 1, with 3 bases in between. The germline V gene has CDR1 GTSNPN and CDR2 SVGIG (reference sequence). The CDR3 runs to 11 residues. TCRdb's copy holds only in-frame clones and misses some; the assay was immunoSEQ multiplex PCR. This sample yields approximately 24,000 clones, of which roughly four fifths are seen a single time; about 6.3% belongs to the top ten. Specified time point: cycle 4 day 1 (C4D1), after more than five weeks of nivolumab. Every single patient, without exception, relapsed after autologous stem cell transplantation, and brentuximab vedotin exposure varied.

Material: peripheral blood mononuclear cells (PBMCs), obtained before the fourth cycle of nivolumab. This chain uses TRBV30 with TRBJ2-3; D is uncertain. The TCR comes from a human donor with classical Hodgkin lymphoma. The CDR3 region is CAWIGTDTQYF. The CDR3 coding sequence is TGTGCCTGGATTGGCACAGATACGCAGTATTTT.